This TCR beta chain was captured by sequencing in a study of radiation and T cells in renal cell carcinoma. There are 15 residues in the CDR3. The germline gives CDR1 GTSNPN, CDR2 SVGIG (reference sequence). Trimming at V came to 8 bases and at J to 5 bases, leaving 15 bases not matched to a gene. TCRdb's table, derived via immunoSEQ multiplex PCR, lists solely in-frame clones and lacks some. The profile covers 120,000 or so clones, with around 85% appearing a single time and roughly 5% taken by the ten largest. Time point here: blood 2 weeks post-SBRT. Regarding treatment: 15 Gy SBRT to primary tumor, nephrectomy 4 weeks later.

The sample in question was blood, obtained from a patient whose treatment included radiotherapy and nephrectomy. The chain has TRBV30 and TRBJ2-5, with 9 bases aligning to TRBD2. The sequence was obtained from a man aged 50-60 years with renal cell carcinoma. CDR3 protein: CAGASGKNWVETQYF. In nucleotides, the CDR3 is TGTGCCGGAGCTAGCGGGAAAAACTGGGTGGAGACCCAGTACTTC.